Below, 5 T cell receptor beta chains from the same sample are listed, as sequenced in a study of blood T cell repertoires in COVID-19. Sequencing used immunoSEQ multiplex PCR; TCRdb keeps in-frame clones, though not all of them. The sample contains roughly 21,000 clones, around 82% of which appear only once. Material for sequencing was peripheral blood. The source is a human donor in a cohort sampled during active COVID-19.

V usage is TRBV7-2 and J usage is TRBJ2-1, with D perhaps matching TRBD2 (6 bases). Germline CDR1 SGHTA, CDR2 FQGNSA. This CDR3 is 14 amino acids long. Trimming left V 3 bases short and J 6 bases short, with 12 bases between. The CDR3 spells CASSLGGDFNEQFF. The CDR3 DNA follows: TGTGCCAGCAGCTTGGGCGGGGACTTCAATGAGCAGTTCTTC.

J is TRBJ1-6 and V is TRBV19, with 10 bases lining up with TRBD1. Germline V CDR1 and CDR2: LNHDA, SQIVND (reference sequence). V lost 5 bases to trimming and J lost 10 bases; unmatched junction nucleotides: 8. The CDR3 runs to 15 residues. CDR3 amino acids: CASSVGQGVGSPLHF. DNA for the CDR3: TGTGCCAGTAGTGTCGGACAGGGGGTAGGATCACCCCTCCACTTT.

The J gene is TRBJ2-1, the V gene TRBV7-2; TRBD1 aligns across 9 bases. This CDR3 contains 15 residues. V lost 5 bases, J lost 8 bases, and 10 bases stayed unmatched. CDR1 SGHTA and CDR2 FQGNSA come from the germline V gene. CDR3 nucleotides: TGTGCCAGCAGCCGCCCGGGACAGGGAATCCATGAGCAGTTCTTC. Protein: CASSRPGQGIHEQFF.

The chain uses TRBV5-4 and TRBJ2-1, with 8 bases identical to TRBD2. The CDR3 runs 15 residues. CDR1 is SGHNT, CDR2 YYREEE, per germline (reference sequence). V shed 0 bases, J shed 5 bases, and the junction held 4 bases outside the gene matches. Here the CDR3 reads CASSLGLASHNEQFF. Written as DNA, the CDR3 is TGTGCCAGCAGCTTGGGACTAGCGTCTCACAATGAGCAGTTCTTC.

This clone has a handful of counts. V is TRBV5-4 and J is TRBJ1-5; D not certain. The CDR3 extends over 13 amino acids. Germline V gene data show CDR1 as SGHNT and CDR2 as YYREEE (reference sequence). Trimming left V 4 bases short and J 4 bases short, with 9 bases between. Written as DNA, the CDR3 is TGTGCCAGCAGCACAGACGGAAATCAGCCCCAGCATTTT. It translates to CASSTDGNQPQHF.